This section outlines one T cell receptor (beta chain) sequence together with its context. These data originate in a study of monozygotic twins with inflammatory bowel disease. Germline CDR1 is SGHNT and CDR2 is YYREEE (reference sequence). The CDR3 spans 15 residues. Following a re-call of the 5' RACE reads, TCRdb has one entry per CDR3 protein and lacks DNA. This sample contains roughly 160,000 distinct CDR3 sequences. The material sequenced was blood. The sequence derives from a human donor with ulcerative colitis or Crohn's disease, or a healthy co-twin of an affected twin (not recorded which). The V call is TRBV5-4, the J call TRBJ2-2; TCRdb's assignment of TRBD1 cannot be checked, as there is no DNA. The CDR3 reads CASSWPGGSSGELFF.